This entry lists 4 T cell receptor beta chains sequenced from one sample in a study of radiotherapy plus CTLA-4 blockade in lung cancer. Sequencing used immunoSEQ multiplex PCR; TCRdb keeps in-frame clones, though not all of them. The data contain some 110,000 clones, more than 80% of them singletons. The sample consisted of peripheral blood, taken from a patient treated with radiotherapy plus ipilimumab. The receptors originated from a human donor with non-small cell lung cancer that progressed on radiotherapy plus ipilimumab.

This chain links TRBV7-3 with TRBJ2-3; D remains ambiguous. The CDR3 extends over 13 amino acids. Germline CDR1 SGHTA, CDR2 FQGTGA. V dropped 1 base and J dropped 7 bases, with 9 bases sitting between them. CDR3 sequence (DNA): TGTGCCAGCAGCTTAAGCCCCGGGTATACGCAGTATTTT. The encoded protein is CASSLSPGYTQYF.

This clone was seen a few times. V gene TRBV19 combines with J gene TRBJ1-5, with D possibly TRBD1 on 5 matching bases. Germline CDR1 is LNHDA and CDR2 is SQIVND (reference sequence). There are 18 residues in the CDR3. The V gene lost 1 base and the J gene lost 0 bases, with 16 bases spanning the gap. CDR3 sequence (DNA): TGTGCCAGTAGTATAGCAGGGCATGTGGACTATAGCAATCAGCCCCAGCATTTT. Residues: CASSIAGHVDYSNQPQHF.

This clone appeared a single time. CDR3 sequence: CASSIAGQYEQYF. The CDR3 DNA follows: TGTGCCAGTAGTATAGCCGGACAGTACGAGCAGTACTTC. This rearrangement joins TRBV19 to TRBJ2-7, with D possibly TRBD1 on 6 matching bases. The germline V gene has CDR1 LNHDA and CDR2 SQIVND (reference sequence). The CDR3 consists of 13 residues. Trimming removed 1 base from V and 4 bases from J, with 8 bases in between.

As to this clone: This sample also contains other DNA sequences that code for the same CDR3. The chain is built from TRBV20-1 and TRBJ2-2; unclear D gene. Between the trimmed V and J ends, which lost 1 base and 6 bases, there was a span of 3 bases. The germline CDR1 and CDR2 sequences are DFQATT and SNEGSKA (reference sequence). The CDR3 loop spans 11 amino acids. CDR3 protein: CSARGPGELFF. DNA for the CDR3: TGCAGTGCTAGAGGCCCCGGGGAGCTGTTTTTT.